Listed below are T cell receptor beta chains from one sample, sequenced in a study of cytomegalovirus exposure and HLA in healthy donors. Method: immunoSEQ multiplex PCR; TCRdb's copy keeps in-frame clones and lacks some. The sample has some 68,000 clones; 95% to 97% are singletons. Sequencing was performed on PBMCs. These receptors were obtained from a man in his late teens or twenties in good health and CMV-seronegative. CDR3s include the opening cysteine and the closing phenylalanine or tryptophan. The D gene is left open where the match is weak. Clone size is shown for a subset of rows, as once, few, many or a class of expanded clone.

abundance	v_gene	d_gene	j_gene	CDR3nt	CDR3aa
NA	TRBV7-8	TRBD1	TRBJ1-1	TGTGCCAGCAGCTCCCGGGACAGGGGGTTTTTGGGCACTGAAGCTTTCTTT	CASSSRDRGFLGTEAFF
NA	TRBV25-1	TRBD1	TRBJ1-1	TGTGCCAGCAGGACTCCCGGGACAGGGTTAACTTTCTTT	CASRTPGTGLTFF
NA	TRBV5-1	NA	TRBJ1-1	TGCGCCAGCAGCTTGGCCGACTCGCTTGGCACTGAAGCTTTCTTT	CASSLADSLGTEAFF
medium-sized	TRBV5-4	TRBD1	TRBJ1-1	TGTGCCAGCAGCTCAGGGACAGGGGAAGCTTTCTTT	CASSSGTGEAFF
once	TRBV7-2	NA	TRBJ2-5	TGTGCCAGCAGCCCCGACAGACAAGAGACCCAGTACTTC	CASSPDRQETQYF
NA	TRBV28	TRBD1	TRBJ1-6	TGTGCCAGCACCTCCGGAGGACAGGGTAATTCACCCCTCCACTTT	CASTSGGQGNSPLHF
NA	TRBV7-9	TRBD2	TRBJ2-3	TGTGCCAGCAGCTTGACTAGCGGGAGAGGTACAGATACGCAGTATTTT	CASSLTSGRGTDTQYF
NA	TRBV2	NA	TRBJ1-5	TGTGCCAGCAGGGACACTACAGGGAGCAATCAGCCCCAGCATTTT	CASRDTTGSNQPQHF
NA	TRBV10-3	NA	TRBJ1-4	TGTGCCACCAGAGGGGTGGATGCAACTAATGAAAAACTGTTTTTT	CATRGVDATNEKLFF
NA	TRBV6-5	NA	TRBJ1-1	TGTGCCAGCAGTTACTTTGGGTGGACCGGGGGGACTGAAGCTTTCTTT	CASSYFGWTGGTEAFF